This passage covers 12 T cell receptor beta chains from one sample sequenced in a study of beta chain features in type 1 diabetes. Sequencing targeted expressed TCRB transcripts, as all isolated RNA had been reverse transcribed. Some clones are missing from TCRdb's copy, which holds only in-frame ones; the method was immunoSEQ multiplex PCR. The sample yields approximately 250,000 clones, around 9.6% seen once. The sequenced sample consisted of naive CD4+ T cells from blood. The source of these receptors is a woman aged 18-29 years in good health.

This clone was seen a handful of times. The chain links TRBV19 to TRBJ2-3; no firm D call. The length of the CDR3 is 18 residues. Germline V gene data show CDR1 as LNHDA and CDR2 as SQIVND (reference sequence). Trimming took off 3 bases at V and 0 bases at J, with 19 bases between the two ends. Written as DNA, the CDR3 is TGTGCCAGTAGTATCCTAAAGGTTGGCGGAGCTAGCACAGATACGCAGTATTTT. Amino acid sequence: CASSILKVGGASTDTQYF.

The chain carries TRBV5-1 and TRBJ1-1, with 7 bases lining up with TRBD1. This CDR3 is built from 16 residues. After removal of 0 bases from V and 1 base from J, the junction contained 6 bases not matched to a gene. Looked up from germline, CDR1 is SGHRS and CDR2 is YFSETQ. CDR3 coding DNA: TGCGCCAGCAGCTTGGGGACGACAGGGCAGAACACTGAAGCTTTCTTT. Protein: CASSLGTTGQNTEAFF.

In this sample, this clone turned up a few times. The V gene is TRBV6-1, the J gene TRBJ1-5; D not resolved. The CDR3 extends over 10 amino acids. Germline-derived CDR1 and CDR2 are MNHNS and SASEGT. The V and J ends lost 10 bases and 5 bases respectively, with 6 bases between them. The CDR3 sequence is CATHDQPQHF. CDR3 sequence (DNA): TGTGCCACCCATGATCAGCCCCAGCATTTT.

This clone appeared a few times. The chain employs TRBV7-9 and TRBJ1-2; D perhaps matches TRBD1 (6 bases). This CDR3 has 15 residues. From germline, CDR1 is SEHNR and CDR2 FQNEAQ (reference sequence). The ends were cut back, 5 bases at V and 6 bases at J, with 19 bases in the middle. CDR3 sequence (DNA): TGTGCCAGCAGCCCCCAGCGGGGGGCGATTAATGGCTACACCTTC. It codes for CASSPQRGAINGYTF.

This chain links TRBV5-8 with TRBJ1-1; D is unclear. CDR1 is SGHTS, CDR2 YDEGEE, per germline. CDR3 size: 16 residues. V was shortened by 4 bases and J by 2 bases, with 18 bases between the two germline ends. The CDR3 nucleotides are TGTGCCAGCAGCCTAGTAACGGCAGTCCTTAACACTGAAGCTTTCTTT. This encodes CASSLVTAVLNTEAFF.

This clone was observed a few times. The chain uses TRBV9 and TRBJ2-2, with 9 bases lining up with TRBD2. The length of the CDR3 is 17 residues. Germline V CDR1 and CDR2: SGDLS, YYNGEE. The junction had 11 bases not matched to a gene; V was cut back by 3 bases and J by 5 bases. CDR3 coding DNA: TGTGCCAGCAGCGCCCATAGTCGCGGGGGGGCGACCGGGGAGCTGTTTTTT. It is translated as CASSAHSRGGATGELFF.

The V gene is TRBV6-1, the J gene TRBJ2-7; TRBD1 matches at 7 bases. V lost 6 bases to trimming and J lost 5 bases; unmatched junction nucleotides: 7. Germline CDR1 and CDR2: MNHNS and SASEGT. CDR3 size: 13 residues. The CDR3 spells CASSLDRADEQYF. CDR3 DNA: TGTGCCAGCAGCCTTGACAGGGCCGACGAGCAGTACTTC.

This chain joins TRBV18 and TRBJ2-1; 7 bases agree with TRBD1. The CDR3 extends over 15 amino acids. J was trimmed by 4 bases and V by 1 base; bases with no gene match: 4. Looked up from germline, CDR1 is KGHSH and CDR2 is LQKENI. This chain's CDR3 is CASSPLTGVYNEQFF. The CDR3 DNA is TGTGCCAGCTCACCACTTACAGGGGTATACAATGAGCAGTTCTTC.

This clone was recorded a few times. The V call is TRBV6-6, the J call TRBJ1-4; 8 positions agree with TRBD1. The germline V gene encodes CDR1 MNHNY and CDR2 SVGAGI (reference sequence). The V and J ends lost 10 bases and 8 bases, in that order; junction bases with no gene match: 9. This CDR3 comprises 13 residues. In DNA form, the CDR3 reads TGTGCCACCTTTCAGGGGGCCGGGGAAAAACTGTTTTTT. It is translated as CATFQGAGEKLFF.

On this clone: Other DNA sequences of this sample code for an identical CDR3. V gene TRBV5-4 combines with J gene TRBJ2-7; D might be TRBD1 (5 bases). The germline gives CDR1 SGHNT, CDR2 YYREEE (reference sequence). Trimming removed 4 bases from V and 1 base from J, with 9 bases in between. This CDR3 contains 13 residues. The CDR3 coding sequence is TGTGCCAGCAGCCCCAGGGAATCCTACGAGCAGTACTTC. Its protein product is CASSPRESYEQYF.

The chain combines TRBV19 with TRBJ2-7, with TRBD2 identical over 7 bases. Germline V gene data show CDR1 as LNHDA and CDR2 as SQIVND (reference sequence). This CDR3 region has 13 residues. V was pared by 3 bases and J by 3 bases, with 2 bases of the junction left unmatched. Here the CDR3 reads CASSMGTIYEQYF. The CDR3 coding sequence is TGTGCCAGTAGTATGGGGACTATCTACGAGCAGTACTTC. The full variable domain, completed using reference TRBV19 and TRBJ2-7, is DGGITQSPKYLFRKEGQNVTLSCEQNLNHDAMYWYRQDPGQGLRLIYYSQIVNDFQKGDIAEGYSVSREKKESFPLTVTSAQKNPTAFYLCASSMGTIYEQYFGPGTRLTVT.

The rearrangement links TRBV7-8 to TRBJ1-2, with 10 bases matching TRBD1. J lost 4 bases, V lost 0 bases, and 2 bases had no gene match. The CDR3 sequence is 15 residues long. Germline V lookup: CDR1 SGHVS, CDR2 FQNEAQ. The CDR3 reads CASSLAGQGTYGYTF. CDR3 nucleotide sequence: TGTGCCAGCAGCTTAGCGGGACAGGGGACCTATGGCTACACCTTC.